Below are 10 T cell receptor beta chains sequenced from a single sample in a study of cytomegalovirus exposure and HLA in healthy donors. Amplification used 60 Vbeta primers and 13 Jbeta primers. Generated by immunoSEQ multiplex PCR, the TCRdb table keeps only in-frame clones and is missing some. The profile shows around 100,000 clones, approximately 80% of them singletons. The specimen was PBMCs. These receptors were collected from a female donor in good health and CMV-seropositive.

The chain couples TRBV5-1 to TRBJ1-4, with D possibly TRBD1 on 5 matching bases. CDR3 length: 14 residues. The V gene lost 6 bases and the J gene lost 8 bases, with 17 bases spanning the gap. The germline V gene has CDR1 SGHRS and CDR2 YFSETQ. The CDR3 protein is CASTLGAKGEKLFF. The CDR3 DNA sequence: TGCGCCAGCACCTTAGGGGCCAAAGGCGAAAAACTGTTTTTT.

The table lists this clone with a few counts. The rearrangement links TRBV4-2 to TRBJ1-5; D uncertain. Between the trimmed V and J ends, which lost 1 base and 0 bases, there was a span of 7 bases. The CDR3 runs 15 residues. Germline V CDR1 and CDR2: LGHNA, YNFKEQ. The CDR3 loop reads CASSQVEYSNQPQHF. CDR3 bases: TGTGCCAGCAGCCAAGTCGAGTATAGCAATCAGCCCCAGCATTTT.

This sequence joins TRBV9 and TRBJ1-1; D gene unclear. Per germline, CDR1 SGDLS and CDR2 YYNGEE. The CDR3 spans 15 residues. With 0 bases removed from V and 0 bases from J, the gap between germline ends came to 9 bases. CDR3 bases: TGTGCCAGCAGCGTAGGAGCTCTTATGAACACTGAAGCTTTCTTT. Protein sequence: CASSVGALMNTEAFF.

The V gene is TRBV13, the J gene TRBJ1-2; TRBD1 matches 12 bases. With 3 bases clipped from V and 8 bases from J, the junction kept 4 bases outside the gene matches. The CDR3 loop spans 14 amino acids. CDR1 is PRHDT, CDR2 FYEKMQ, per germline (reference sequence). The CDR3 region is CASSLGTGGDGYTF. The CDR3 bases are TGTGCCAGCAGCTTGGGGACAGGGGGCGACGGCTACACCTTC. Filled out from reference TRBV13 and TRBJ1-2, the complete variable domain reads AAGVIQSPRHLIKEKRETATLKCYPIPRHDTVYWYQQGPGQDPQFLISFYEKMQSDKGSIPDRFSAQQFSDYHSELNMSSLELGDSALYFCASSLGTGGDGYTFGSGTRLTVV.

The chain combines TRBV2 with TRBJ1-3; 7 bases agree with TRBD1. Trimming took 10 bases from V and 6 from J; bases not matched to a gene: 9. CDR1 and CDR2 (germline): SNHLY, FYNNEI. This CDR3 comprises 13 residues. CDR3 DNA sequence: TGTGCCACCGAAGGACAGGACTCAAACACCATATATTTT. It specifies CATEGQDSNTIYF.

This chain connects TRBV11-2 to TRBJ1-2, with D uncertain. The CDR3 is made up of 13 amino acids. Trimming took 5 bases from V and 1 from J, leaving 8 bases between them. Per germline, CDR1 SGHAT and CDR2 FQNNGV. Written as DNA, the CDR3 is TGTGCCAGCAGCACCCGGGATAACTATGGCTACACCTTC. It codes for CASSTRDNYGYTF.

The CDR3 nucleotides are TGCGCCAGCCAACGGACAGGGGTGACTGAAGCTTTCTTT. Translating it yields CASQRTGVTEAFF. The V gene is TRBV5-1, the J gene TRBJ1-1, with TRBD1 identical over 9 bases. Germline V gene lookup returns CDR1 SGHRS and CDR2 YFSETQ. The length of the CDR3 is 13 residues. J lost 5 bases, V lost 7 bases, and 6 bases had no gene match.

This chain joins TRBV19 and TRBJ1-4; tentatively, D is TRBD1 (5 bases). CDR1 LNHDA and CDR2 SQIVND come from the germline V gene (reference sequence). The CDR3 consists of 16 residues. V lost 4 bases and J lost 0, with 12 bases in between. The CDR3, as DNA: TGTGCCAGTAGTAAAATGGCAGGGTCAACTAATGAAAAACTGTTTTTT. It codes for CASSKMAGSTNEKLFF.

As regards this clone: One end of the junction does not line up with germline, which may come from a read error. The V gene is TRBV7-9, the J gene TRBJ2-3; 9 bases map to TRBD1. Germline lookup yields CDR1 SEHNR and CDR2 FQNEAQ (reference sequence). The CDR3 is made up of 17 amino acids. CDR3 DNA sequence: TGTTCCAGCAGCTTGACCATCGGACAGGGGAAAACAGATACGCAGTATTTT. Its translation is CSSSLTIGQGKTDTQYF. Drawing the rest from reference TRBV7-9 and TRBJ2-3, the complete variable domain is DTGVSQNPRHKITKRGQNVTFRCDPISEHNRLYWYRQTLGQGPEFLTYFQNEAQLEKSRLLSDRFSAERPKGSFSTLEIQRTEQGDSAMYLCSSSLTIGQGKTDTQYFGPGTRLTVL.

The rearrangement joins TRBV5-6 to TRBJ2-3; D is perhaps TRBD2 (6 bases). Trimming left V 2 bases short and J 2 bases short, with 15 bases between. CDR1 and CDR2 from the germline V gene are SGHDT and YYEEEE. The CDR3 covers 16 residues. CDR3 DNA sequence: TGTGCCAGCAGCTTCCTAGTGGAGGGGAACACAGATACGCAGTATTTT. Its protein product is CASSFLVEGNTDTQYF.